This T cell receptor (beta chain) is drawn from a study of cytomegalovirus exposure and HLA in healthy donors (dated by TCRdb to 2015 to 2018). Context from the whole study: An earlier analysis of several hundred of the donors reported around 280 Gb of sequence data and 117 million unique TCR beta sequences obtained from some 170 million T cells. Every discovery cohort repertoire had been produced on one sequencing platform. To predict cytomegalovirus infection status, the study brought together high-throughput TCR immunosequencing, statistical association of individual TCRs with disease status, and machine learning. Donor age, sex, ethnicity and CMV serostatus were collected together with the repertoire data. The study aimed to test whether signatures of past pathogen exposure could be identified by cataloging public T cell receptors. Roughly five DR-DQ haplotypes were handled as single units for association and clustering because linkage in the cohort was strong. To study patterns of TCR occurrence, a later analysis re-analyzed previously published TCR beta repertoires from 500 to 850 donors and added high-resolution HLA genotyping. Among a few hundred genotyped donors of the cohort, an average of approximately 240,000 unique TCR beta nucleotide sequences were sequenced per donor, roughly a sixth of them non-productive. Genome-wide SNP genotypes for about 55% of the roughly 670 donors were used in a later genetic analysis, which treated that subset as a discovery cohort. Class I and class II HLA loci were covered by the typing at four-digit resolution. The study used immunosequencing to profile the T cell repertoires of some 600 subjects and linked those repertoires to cytomegalovirus serostatus. An earlier analysis of fewer than 750 of the donors used high-throughput TCR beta sequencing to judge whether each TCR beta V gene segment behaved as functional or pseudogenic. In the later analysis, no new phenotypic data were used to find candidate immune exposures; instead, reliance was placed on TCR beta sequences and their occurrence across donors. Typing coverage differed by locus: A, B, C, DRB1 and DQB1 were typed in roughly 620-630 donors, DQA1 in roughly 510, DPA1 in over 600, and DPB1 in 450 to 490. Of the 350 to 400 genotyped donors, 65% to 90% fell in the genetic ancestry cluster associated with self-reported Caucasian donors. An early release covering roughly 640 HLA-typed donors comprised roughly 300 gigabases of sequencing data and 85 million or so unique TCR sequences. A separate validation cohort of approximately 120 different subjects was used in addition to the roughly 670-subject first cohort. Findings and caveats that apply to the study as a whole: A later analysis reported that several top co-occurrence clusters appeared linked to parvovirus B19, influenza, CMV and Epstein-Barr virus. Compared with equally common non-associated chains, HLA-associated TCR beta chains in a later analysis were more clonally expanded and had lower generation probabilities. For the cohort, immune exposure information was limited to CMV serostatus. In a later genetic analysis, fewer N-insertions in productive TCRs were reported among donors in an Asian-associated ancestry cluster than the approximately 710-donor mean. The authors suggested that the approach could potentially be extended to other disease states and immunological phenotypes. A cluster of highly shared sequence variants was judged likely to be a technical artifact of the sequencing pipeline. The study gave a list of under 200 TCR beta chains associated with cytomegalovirus. Linkage disequilibrium might explain the correlated functional status among segregating V segments, but an unknown experimental factor could not be ruled out. Some IMGT-functional V segments, including TRBV6-2 and TRBV6-3, could not be distinguished by the 87-base-pair reads and were therefore excluded. The classifier was reported to diagnose cytomegalovirus status with high specificity and sensitivity in both the original and validation cohorts. Assigning TCR associations to individual alleles was difficult when HLA alleles, especially DR and DQ, strongly co-occurred. According to a later analysis, most CMV-associated TCR beta chains appeared to be HLA-restricted, and the HLA associations seemed to be driven largely by CMV exposure. In a later analysis, the rate of TCR association differed among HLA loci, with DRB1 alleles having the most associated TCRs and HLA-C alleles having the fewest. An earlier analysis of 587 of the donors showed that most TCR beta V segments appeared in productive rearrangements either about 87% or about 30% of the time, which broadly matched IMGT annotations. Roughly uniform sequencing depth across donors was assumed in presence/absence analyses, although this assumption may not hold. In a later analysis, 16,951 TCR beta sequences were associated with specific HLA alleles at a false discovery rate of 0.05. Because HLA typing was missing for some donors at each locus, association tests included only the typed subset. Over 15 rarely observed V segments, including chromosome 9 orphons, were excluded from the earlier analysis of almost 600 of the donors because counts were too low. The cohort was sequenced for TCR beta chains only, and without alpha or paired-chain data the features that could be detected were limited. A further reported finding was that TCR beta sequences accurately predicted the HLA-A and HLA-B alleles for most subjects in the first cohort. In a later genetic analysis, a missense DCLRE1C variant was associated with V-gene and J-gene trimming of TCR beta chains, and the association was replicated in an independent cohort. In vitro tests confirmed that a few of the cytomegalovirus-associated TCR beta chains recognize cytomegalovirus antigens. Across donors, most TCR sequences were observed very rarely, whereas some public TCRs were present in many individuals.

Details on this clone: The target of this receptor is not known. No much larger clone exists at a distance of one base, and base qualities are not known.

The cohort was made up of 666 healthy bone marrow donors. Cohort members were all nominally healthy when sampled, although unrecorded immune exposures were likely present. The donor tested CMV seropositive and was one of the 289 seropositive cohort members. Every donor gave a peripheral blood sample, and the peripheral blood mononuclear cells from that sample were used for TCR beta sequencing. The Qiagen DNeasy Blood Extraction Kit was used to extract genomic DNA from the blood cell samples. Inclusive of the bounding cysteine and phenylalanine, the CDR3 is 16 residues long. Only the CDR3 region is kept as DNA, spanning 48 bases read in frame from base 1. As encoded in the germline V gene, CDR1 is SGDLS while CDR2 is YYNGEE. Compared with germline, V lacks 0 bases and J lacks 4 bases; bases without a gene match: 7. Preparation of the library involved the immunoSEQ multiplex PCR assay. The multiplex PCR relied on a mix of 60 forward primers for TCR Vbeta segments and 13 reverse primers for TCR Jbeta segments. The CDR3 region of rearranged TCR beta genes was amplified from genomic DNA by a multiplex PCR assay. The amplified TCR beta libraries were sequenced on the Illumina HiSeq System as 87-base-pair reads. In the authors' own workflow: In a later analysis, about 80 million unique TCR beta chains were counted across the roughly 610 repertoires, and roughly 11 million of these chains were shared by at least two donors. Raw reads were error-corrected and collapsed into unique sequences by a nearest-neighbor algorithm in which closely related sequences were merged to remove PCR and sequencing errors. Alignment of CDR3 sequences to IMGT reference sequences was used to assign V, D and J gene segments. For a sequence to be retained, at least a six-nucleotide match to both a V gene segment and a J gene segment was required. A rearrangement counted as productive if the CDR3 had no stop codons and remained in frame with V and J, and every other rearrangement counted as non-productive. Following IMGT convention, CDR3 was defined as the stretch from the second conserved V-encoded cysteine to the conserved J-encoded phenylalanine. In an earlier analysis of more than 550 of the donors, sequences lacking an unambiguous match to a single V gene segment were excluded. In an earlier analysis of roughly 600 of the donors, a V segment was called functional when productive rearrangements were above 56.7%, and segregating when the standard deviation between donors exceeded 5%. A statistical classification framework was built for diagnosing cytomegalovirus status from the catalog of TCR beta chain sequences. V and J gene assignment, in a later analysis, came from comparing TCR nucleotide sequences with IMGT/GENE-DB human TR gene sequences. Using the TCRdist pipeline, a later analysis assigned CDR3 sequences along with most-parsimonious VDJ recombination scenarios. In a later analysis, each TCR beta chain was defined by its CDR3 amino acid sequence together with its V-gene family, and reads lacking a unique V-gene family were excluded. To address suspected cross-contamination and a sequencing artifact, a later analysis removed 592 highly shared, low-generation-probability nucleotide sequences. A later analysis calculated a clonal expansion index for each public chain from normalized within-repertoire ranks of inferred template counts. A later analysis computed generation probabilities with a VDJ recombination model fitted to out-of-frame rearrangements, and checked the results against IGoR. Hypergeometric tests were used in a later analysis to score TCR-TCR, TCR-HLA and TCR-CMV co-occurrence, with a repertoire-size bias correction applied to the TCR pairs. To estimate false discovery rates, a later analysis permuted the HLA or CMV assignments 20 times. In a later analysis, co-occurring TCRs were grouped with DBSCAN, and TCRdist sequence similarity was added when clustering was performed within HLA-allele-positive subsets. Repertoires with fewer than 30,000 or more than 120,000 public chains, plus five repertoires with anomalous nucleotide sharing, were excluded from co-occurrence clustering. TCRdb provides this immuneACCESS table in a form limited to in-frame rearrangements. Some clones are lacking; in checked studies, under half of them reflect an unresolved V gene, and why the rest are absent is not known. V, J and clone size derive from that table, while D and trimming were established from the DNA sequence. This sample lists around 120,000 clones; around 74% were detected once. Of the sample, 30% falls within the top ten clones.

This chain joins TRBV9 to TRBJ2-5; 9 of the junction bases match TRBD2. The clonotype was recovered from a man aged 60 to 75 in good health and CMV-seropositive. The sequenced material came from PBMCs. The DNA reads TGTGCCAGCAGCGTAGCCGGGACTAGCTGGTTAGAGACCCAGTACTTC. Its coded protein is CASSVAGTSWLETQYF. The CDR3, completed at both ends by the reference TRBV9 and TRBJ2-5 genes, gives the full variable domain DSGVTQTPKHLITATGQRVTLRCSPRSGDLSVYWYQQSLDQGLQFLIQYYNGEERAKGNILERFSAQQFPDLHSELNLSSLELGDSALYFCASSVAGTSWLETQYFGPGTRLLVL.